This T cell receptor beta chain originates from a study of CD8 T cells in cerebrospinal fluid in Alzheimer's disease. Live CSF cells were sorted with a live/dead marker for droplet-based sequencing. The CDR3 totals 17 residues. Per germline, CDR1 MGHRA and CDR2 YSYEKL. Profiling of CSF cells used 10X single-cell V(D)J plus 5' expression. TCRdb reanalyzed the 10x single-cell sequencing reads, giving one entry per CDR3 protein sequence and no DNA. The sample table sets out about 1,500 distinct CDR3 sequences. Considering frequency, this clonotype is medium-sized. Its antigen is unknown. Study results and limitations: In mild cognitive impairment or Alzheimer's disease, the biggest CSF clone made up more TCRs than in controls. Finding EBV-specific TCRs in cerebrospinal fluid does not show EBV causes Alzheimer's disease.

Sequenced material: cerebrospinal fluid. The source of this sequence is a human donor in good health. The chain combines TRBV4-1 with TRBJ1-5. CDR3 sequence reads: CASSPRAREYSNQPQHF.